The 28 T cell receptor beta chains below come from one sample, sequenced in a study of T cells in Graves' hyperthyroidism and ophthalmopathy. Amplified TCR beta CDR3 regions derived from RNA transcripts. The study used the HTBI primer set for a first-round RT-PCR of the TCR CDR3. TCRdb used MiXCR to reprocess the multiplex PCR reads, holding one entry per CDR3 protein. The repertoire holds some 490,000 distinct CDR3 sequences, with around a fifth as singletons. What was sequenced was blood. The source is a woman in her sixties or seventies with Graves' ophthalmopathy.

The chain links TRBV4-2 to TRBJ2-2; D possibly uses TRBD1 or TRBD2 (7 bases each). V shed 0 bases and J shed 0 bases, with 20 bases lying between them. The CDR3 contains 20 residues. Germline V gives CDR1 LGHNA, CDR2 YNFKEQ. CDR3 coding DNA: TGTGCCAGCAGCCAAGATCAGGGAGGGGGCGATATGACGAACACCGGGGAGCTGTTTTTT. Protein sequence: CASSQDQGGGDMTNTGELFF.

This clonotype was recorded many times. This chain connects TRBV28 to TRBJ1-1; no clear D. This CDR3 has 13 amino acids. CDR1 and CDR2 from the germline V gene are MDHEN and SYDVKM. V shed 3 bases and J shed 7 bases, with 12 bases lying between them. CDR3 nucleotide sequence: TGTGCCAGCAGTTTTATAGGGAACGGTGAAGCTTTCTTT. Translated, it gives CASSFIGNGEAFF.

This clonotype was seen a handful of times. The J gene is TRBJ2-3, the V gene TRBV5-1; D remains unclear. The CDR3 runs 14 residues. Trimming cost V 5 bases and J 0 bases, with 10 bases left between them. Germline V gene sequence: CDR1 SGHRS, CDR2 YFSETQ. The CDR3 loop reads CASSERYSTDTQYF. Here the CDR3 DNA reads TGCGCCAGCAGTGAGAGATATAGCACAGATACGCAGTATTTT. Full variable domain (missing parts from reference TRBV5-1 and TRBJ2-3): KAGVTQTPRYLIKTRGQQVTLSCSPISGHRSVSWYQQTPGQGLQFLFEYFSETQRNKGNFPGRFSGRQFSNSRSEMNVSTLELGDSALYLCASSERYSTDTQYFGPGTRLTVL.

This chain joins TRBV11-2 and TRBJ1-1, with D perhaps matching TRBD1 (6 bases). Germline CDR1 SGHAT, CDR2 FQNNGV. The CDR3 sequence is 15 residues long. V was shortened by 7 bases and J by 2 bases, with 17 bases between the two germline ends. CDR3 bases: TGTGCCAGCAACTTCACAGGGAGAAGAAACACTGAAGCTTTCTTT. Translated: CASNFTGRRNTEAFF.

V and J are TRBV7-2 and TRBJ2-3; 11 nucleotides align to TRBD2. This CDR3 spans 17 amino acids. The germline CDR1 and CDR2 sequences are SGHTA and FQGNSA. With V trimmed by 1 base and J by 5 bases, 8 bases remained unmatched. This chain's CDR3 is CASSLGLLAGAGDTQYF. The CDR3 DNA sequence: TGTGCCAGCAGCTTAGGGTTACTAGCGGGAGCCGGAGATACGCAGTATTTT.

This clonotype was observed a single time. The chain combines TRBV10-2 with TRBJ2-7; TRBD2 agrees at 10 bases. Germline CDR1 and CDR2: WSHSY and SAAADI. The CDR3 length is 19 residues. J gave up 0 bases and V 8 bases, and 19 bases lay outside the gene matches. CDR3 sequence (DNA): TGCGCCAGCCGCCGGACTAGCGGACCGGATCTCCAAAGCTCCTACGAGCAGTACTTC. This sequence encodes CASRRTSGPDLQSSYEQYF.

The sample holds a few counts of this clonotype. The J gene is TRBJ1-2, the V gene TRBV12-3 or TRBV12-4; D may be TRBD1 (6 bases). CDR3 length: 17 residues. V lost 3 bases and J lost 5, with 22 bases in between. The CDR3 here is CASSLSGGRFELYGYTF. In DNA, the CDR3 is TGTGCCAGCAGTTTGTCCGGGGGGCGGTTTGAGCTGTATGGCTACACCTTC.

This clonotype came up many times. V and J are TRBV7-2 and TRBJ2-5, with D maybe TRBD2 (5 bases). The CDR3 has 13 amino acids. The germline V and J ends were trimmed by 1 base and 7 bases, with 10 bases remaining between them. Per the germline V gene, CDR1 is SGHTA and CDR2 is FQGNSA. As DNA, the CDR3 is TGTGCCAGCAGCTTAGGCGGGCCGGGGACCCAGTACTTC. It is translated as CASSLGGPGTQYF.

This clonotype showed up just once. The chain has TRBV30 and TRBJ2-5; 15 bases agree with TRBD2. This CDR3 spans 15 amino acids. Germline V gene data show CDR1 as GTSNPN and CDR2 as SVGIG (reference sequence). V lost 1 base to trimming and J lost 7 bases; unmatched junction nucleotides: 4. This chain's CDR3 is CAWSGGLAGGATQYF. CDR3 DNA: TGTGCCTGGAGTGGGGGACTAGCGGGAGGTGCGACCCAGTACTTC.

This clonotype was counted once. V gene TRBV25-1 combines with J gene TRBJ2-7, with D possibly being TRBD2 (5 bases). V dropped 7 bases and J dropped 1 base, with 17 bases sitting between them. Germline V gene sequence: CDR1 MGHDK, CDR2 SYGVNS. CDR3 length: 15 amino acids. The CDR3 region has the DNA TGTGCCAGCAACCCAGGTGCCGGGGTTTCCTACGAGCAGTACTTC. Translated, it gives CASNPGAGVSYEQYF.

This clonotype showed up just a few times. The chain couples TRBV6-2 or TRBV6-3 to TRBJ1-4; D call uncertain. From germline, CDR1 is MNHEY and CDR2 SVGEGT. The germline V and J ends were trimmed by 6 bases and 10 bases, with 12 bases remaining between them. CDR3 length: 12 residues. As DNA, the CDR3 is TGTGCCAGCAGCCAAAAGATAGGAAAACTGTTTTTT. Its translation is CASSQKIGKLFF.

This clonotype was seen only a few times. V usage is TRBV7-9 and J usage is TRBJ2-1; 12 nucleotides line up with TRBD2. The trim removed 5 bases at V and 6 bases at J, leaving 5 bases unmatched. This CDR3 has 15 residues. CDR1 and CDR2 (germline): SEHNR, FQNEAQ (reference sequence). The CDR3 sequence: CASSLLAGGVNEQFF. CDR3 DNA: TGTGCCAGCAGCCTACTAGCGGGAGGAGTCAATGAGCAGTTCTTC.

The chain carries TRBV4-1 and TRBJ2-3; TRBD2 matches 7 bases. The V gene's germline CDR1 is MGHRA and CDR2 YSYEKL. The CDR3 loop spans 14 amino acids. V lost 6 bases and J lost 3; bases outside the gene matches: 6. The CDR3 DNA reads TGCGCCAGCAGGAAAGGGAGGGGAACAGATACGCAGTATTTT. Translation: CASRKGRGTDTQYF.

This clonotype was detected many times. The chain uses TRBV30 and TRBJ2-7; D possibly corresponds to TRBD2 (5 bases). CDR3 length: 13 residues. Trimming took 2 bases from V and 6 from J, leaving 14 bases between them. Germline CDR1 and CDR2: GTSNPN and SVGIG (reference sequence). CDR3 protein: CAWSSWTDSEQYF. In DNA, the CDR3 is TGTGCCTGGAGTTCCTGGACGGACTCCGAGCAGTACTTC.

V and J are TRBV27 and TRBJ2-3, with D tentatively TRBD1 or TRBD2 (5 bases each). The CDR3 loop spans 12 amino acids. With 4 bases removed from V and 9 bases from J, the gap between germline ends came to 11 bases. Germline CDR1 and CDR2: MNHEY and SMNVEV (reference sequence). CDR3 region: CASSSDYRTQYF. CDR3 DNA sequence: TGTGCCAGCAGTTCCGACTACAGGACGCAGTATTTT.

This clonotype was counted at least ten times. The chain combines TRBV6-1 with TRBJ1-1; 8 bases line up with TRBD1. Germline V gene lookup returns CDR1 MNHNS and CDR2 SASEGT. Losses at the gene ends were 4 bases for V and 2 bases for J; bases not matched to a gene: 6. The CDR3 contains 15 residues. CDR3 in amino acids: CASSGPGGANTEAFF. The CDR3 DNA follows: TGTGCCAGCAGTGGTCCAGGGGGCGCAAACACTGAAGCTTTCTTT.

This clonotype was recorded a few times. J is TRBJ2-7 and V is TRBV19; D unresolved. V lost 4 bases and J lost 0, with 7 bases in between. The CDR3 is 13 residues long. The V gene's germline CDR1 is LNHDA and CDR2 SQIVND (reference sequence). CDR3 sequence (DNA): TGTGCCAGTAGTAGTATGAGCTCCTACGAGCAGTACTTC. Protein sequence: CASSSMSSYEQYF.

In this sample, this clonotype turned up a few times. V usage is TRBV7-9 and J usage is TRBJ2-1; D remains ambiguous. Germline-derived CDR1 and CDR2 are SEHNR and FQNEAQ (reference sequence). CDR3 length equals 17 residues. V lost 4 bases and J lost 6, with 22 bases in between. Written as DNA, the CDR3 is TGTGCCAGCAGCTCTTATACCCTCAGCCCTATTCTCAATGAGCAGTTCTTC. This encodes CASSSYTLSPILNEQFF.

This clonotype showed up many times. V and J are TRBV5-1 and TRBJ1-1; TRBD1 matches at 9 bases. The CDR3 sequence is 14 residues long. CDR1 and CDR2 (germline): SGHRS, YFSETQ. V dropped 5 bases and J dropped 0; count of bases not matched to a gene: 2. The CDR3: CASRGTGMNTEAFF. The CDR3 nucleotides are TGCGCCAGCAGAGGGACAGGGATGAACACTGAAGCTTTCTTT.

This clonotype appeared many times. The chain joins TRBV20-1 to TRBJ2-7; no definite D call. Deletions cut 2 bases from V and 0 bases from J, with 8 bases between. The CDR3 covers 13 residues. Per the germline V gene, CDR1 is DFQATT and CDR2 is SNEGSKA (reference sequence). In DNA form, the CDR3 reads TGCAGTGCTAGACAGGATTACTCCTACGAGCAGTACTTC. Translation: CSARQDYSYEQYF.

This clonotype has a count of ten or more. This chain's CDR3 is CASSIGTDTQYF. In nucleotides, the CDR3 is TGTGCCAGCAGTATCGGCACAGATACGCAGTATTTT. The chain has TRBV11-2 and TRBJ2-3; D gene unclear. The CDR3 consists of 12 residues. The V gene lost 6 bases and the J gene lost 1 base, with 5 bases spanning the gap. CDR1 and CDR2 from the germline V gene are SGHAT and FQNNGV.

This clonotype was seen a few times. The rearrangement uses TRBV13 and TRBJ1-2; D is uncertain. The germline V gene has CDR1 PRHDT and CDR2 FYEKMQ (reference sequence). Trimming removed 0 bases at V and 4 bases at J, with 9 bases between. The CDR3 is made up of 14 amino acids. The CDR3 loop reads CASSLGGSAYGYTF. The CDR3 coding sequence is TGTGCCAGCAGCTTAGGTGGCAGTGCCTATGGCTACACCTTC.

About this clonotype: An end of the junction does not agree with germline; a read error may underlie this. The J gene is TRBJ1-6, the V gene TRBV7-2; no definite D call. The CDR3 has 14 amino acids. Per germline, CDR1 SGHTA and CDR2 FQGNSA. The CDR3 protein is CASSLAAGNSSLHF. The CDR3 nucleotides read TGTGCCAGCAGCTTAGCGGCGGGAAATTCATCCCTCCACTTT.

This clonotype was seen a few times. The J gene is TRBJ2-2, the V gene TRBV12-3 or TRBV12-4; 7 bases match TRBD1. There are 15 residues in the CDR3. Trimming at V came to 3 bases and at J to 1 base, leaving 2 bases not matched to a gene. The CDR3 nucleotides are TGTGCCAGCAGTTTTCGACAGGGGAACACCGGGGAGCTGTTTTTT. Translating it yields CASSFRQGNTGELFF.

This clonotype was found a few times. The chain employs TRBV20-1 and TRBJ1-2, with TRBD1 matching 7 bases. Trimming at V came to 4 bases and at J to 4 bases, leaving 6 bases not matched to a gene. The CDR3 extends over 13 amino acids. Germline CDR1 and CDR2: DFQATT and SNEGSKA (reference sequence). DNA of the CDR3: TGCAGTGCTATAGACAGGGACGCCTATGGCTACACCTTC. Amino acid sequence: CSAIDRDAYGYTF.

V is TRBV10-1 and J is TRBJ2-7; 10 positions agree with TRBD2. The CDR3 runs to 16 residues. Trimming removed 0 bases from V and 4 bases from J; junction bases left unmatched: 6. Germline V gene sequence: CDR1 WNHNN, CDR2 SYGVQD (reference sequence). CDR3 bases: TGCGCCAGCAGTGAGTCGGGGACTAGCGAACTATACGAGCAGTACTTC. Translated, it gives CASSESGTSELYEQYF.

The sample holds many counts of this clonotype. The chain recombines TRBV12-3 or TRBV12-4 with TRBJ2-1, with 10 bases fitting TRBD2. This CDR3 is built from 13 residues. The ends lost 11 bases at V and 7 bases at J; junction bases unmatched: 8. The CDR3 protein is CAVSTSGPNEQFF. The DNA for the CDR3 is TGTGCCGTTTCGACTAGCGGGCCTAATGAGCAGTTCTTC.

J is TRBJ2-5 and V is TRBV3-1; D is possibly TRBD1 or TRBD2 (5 bases each). The CDR3 loop spans 15 amino acids. V gave up 4 bases and J gave up 1 base, with 13 bases separating them. Per the germline V gene, CDR1 is LGHDT and CDR2 is YNNKEL (reference sequence). CDR3 nucleotide sequence: TGTGCCAGCAGCCCCCAAGGGACGGTCCAAGAGACCCAGTACTTC. Encoded protein: CASSPQGTVQETQYF.